This T cell receptor (beta chain) was captured by sequencing in a study of OX40 agonist ivuxolimab in advanced cancers. Across the study: Recorded diagnoses for dose-escalation patients were hepatocellular carcinoma, melanoma, renal cell or head and neck cancer. Prior anti-PD-1, anti-PD-L1 or anti-CTLA-4 therapy was allowed; about 39% had some. Partial responses were seen in three patients, one with hepatocellular carcinoma and two with cutaneous melanoma.

Data came from immunoSEQ multiplex PCR; TCRdb stores just in-frame clones and leaves some out. The sample has some 87,000 clones; approximately 95% are singletons. The germline gives CDR1 MNHEY, CDR2 SMNVEV (reference sequence). The CDR3 length is 15 residues. The starting material was CD4+ or CD8+ T cells sorted from blood, obtained in a trial of the OX40 agonist ivuxolimab. The origin of this receptor is an adult with an advanced solid tumor such as melanoma, head and neck, liver or kidney cancer. The gene calls are TRBV27 and TRBJ2-5; D uncertain. The last part of the DNA fits TRBJ2-7 better; the J call may be wrong. The CDR3 DNA reads TGTGCCAGCAGTTTATCTTTGTCGGCGGCCTACGAGCAGTACTTC. It yields the protein CASSLSLSAAYEQYF.